This TCR beta chain was found in a study of shared clonotypes between healthy human individuals (dated by TCRdb to the early 2020s). Some background on the complete study: The cohort included three men and a couple of women between 18 and 49 years of age. For each donor, three plates each were used for CD4 naive and CD4 memory, two plates were used for CD8 naive, and one plate was used for CD8 memory. Between about 0.9 and 8.9 billion PBMCs per donor were obtained by leukapheresis. Blood TCR repertoires of roughly five healthy adults were deeply sequenced to estimate repertoire size and the extent of clonotype sharing between individuals. To increase sequencing depth and limit assay-specific biases, different laboratories used diverse techniques to prepare libraries and sequence TCR repertoires. Results and caveats for the whole study, not just this receptor: About 4.5% of naive CD4, more than 3% of naive CD8, about 2.5% of memory CD4, and 0.35% to 0.5% of memory CD8 clonotypes were shared across several donors. Compared with non-shared clonotypes, clonotypes shared by all four sorted-subset donors had higher generation probabilities. Sampling was restricted to blood, and TCR repertoires in tissues likely differ from the TCR repertoires found in blood. The genetic and exposure-history diversity represented was limited by the small number of donors. Rarefaction of sorted-subset datasets indicated incomplete sequencing despite the large sequencing depth. Pairwise subsampling indicated that sequencing depth was expected to affect the degree of clonotype sharing among donors. Naive subsets generally had larger estimated clonotype richness than memory subsets did.

Using the deep immunoSEQ assay, multiplex PCR amplified TCR CDR3 regions from genomic DNA. For each cell subset, the extracted genomic DNA was distributed evenly across all wells of several immunoSEQ 96-well plates, and each plate served as one replicate. Each replicate PCR for sorted subsets received about 220 ng genomic DNA, equal to 30,000 or so T cell genomes. Purified libraries were measured with a Qubit 3.0 fluorometer, size-checked on a Bioanalyzer 2100, and measured again with the KAPA Library Quantification kit. Every immunoSEQ 96-well plate was sequenced on a separate single-read 150-cycle Illumina NextSeq 550 flow cell. On the study's bioinformatics: Because only junctional sequences without quality scores were contained in the immunoSEQ output, filtering matching that applied to full-length reads could not be performed. To assign V/J genes and CDR3, sequences were annotated using PyIR, a Python wrapper for IgBLAST v1.9, with IMGT germline references. Reads were removed for weak V/J assignments (E-value above 1e-6), missing CDR3, stop codons, out-of-frame junctions, or ambiguous translated residues. V3J clonotypes were defined as sequences sharing the same inferred V gene, J gene, and CDR3 amino acid sequence. Percentage overlap between repertoires was computed as shared unique clonotypes divided by the size of the smaller repertoire. RTK rarefaction, the Chao1 estimator, and Recon v2.1 estimates of unobserved clonotypes were used to assess repertoire richness. Generation probabilities were computed with OLGA for all TCRbeta clonotypes obtained by the gDNA method from a handful of donors. TCRdb stores this immuneACCESS table with in-frame sequences only. Part of the clones is absent; in the studies checked, under half of the shortfall reflects unresolved V genes, and no reason is known for the rest. V, J and clone size were drawn from that table, and D and trimming were deduced from the DNA. Here the sample has 950,000 to 1,100,000 clones; around 78% occur a single time. Of the sample, 0.55% to 0.7% falls within the top ten clones.

The CDR3 sequence holds 16 residues, the cysteine and phenylalanine included. The sequence is cut down to CDR3 DNA, 48 bases in frame from base 1. CDR1 MGHDK and CDR2 SYGVNS were looked up in the germline V gene. Trimming at the junction amounts to 1 base on V and 0 bases on J, and the germline ends lie 12 bases apart. This clone was detected many times. Its recognized antigen is unknown. The record has no base qualities; no much larger clone is one base away. The donors were healthy, HIV-negative adults with no recently reported acute infections or vaccinations. Every donor was a Caucasian adult living in Nashville, Tennessee, USA. CD4+ T cells were enriched by magnetic negative selection; naive cells were then positively selected on CD45RA, and the negative fraction formed the memory subset. Blood was obtained by leukapheresis, after which PBMCs were separated by Ficoll-Histopaque density gradient centrifugation and cryopreserved in liquid nitrogen vapor phase. Analytical flow cytometry was used to check the purity and quantity of every magnetically sorted T cell population. Genomic DNA was isolated from each sorted fraction and quantified by UV absorbance on a Nanodrop 2000c.

This sequence was found in a man younger than 30 in good health. Some clones in this sample may be carry-over from other donors' samples. The rearrangement joined TRBV25-1 to TRBJ1-1; the D gene lacks a confident call. Sequences were obtained from memory CD4+ T cells from PBMCs. The cell subset or site label, read with the paper, signifies: CD45RA-negative fraction. The CDR3 region: CASSEFGVLVNTEAFF. The DNA reads TGTGCCAGCAGTGAATTTGGGGTTTTGGTGAACACTGAAGCTTTCTTT.